This T cell receptor beta chain derives from a study of T cells in Graves' hyperthyroidism and ophthalmopathy. RNA transcripts yielded amplified TCR beta CDR3 regions. Initially, a first-round RT-PCR of the TCR CDR3 employed the HTBI primer set. In TCRdb, the multiplex PCR reads were re-called with MiXCR into one record per CDR3 protein. This table holds roughly 840,000 distinct CDR3 sequences, more than 30% found once. Germline-derived CDR1 and CDR2 are MNHNS and SASEGT. With V trimmed by 7 bases and J by 2 bases, 4 bases remained unmatched. This CDR3 region has 15 residues. The definition of stable Graves' hyperthyroidism was no ophthalmopathy progression within 18 months. The study excluded patients with uncontrolled infection, other autoimmune disease, pregnancy or lactation. Diagnoses were made from clinical symptoms, serum measures (thyroxine and TRAb), thyroid ultrasound and orbital computed tomography.

Sequencing used blood. This sequence joins TRBV6-1 and TRBJ2-2; TRBD2 aligns across 10 bases. The sequence was collected from a man between 18 and 35 years old with Graves' hyperthyroidism. DNA of the CDR3: TGTGCCAGCACCCCACTAGCGGGAAACACCGGGGAGCTGTTTTTT. It yields the protein CASTPLAGNTGELFF.